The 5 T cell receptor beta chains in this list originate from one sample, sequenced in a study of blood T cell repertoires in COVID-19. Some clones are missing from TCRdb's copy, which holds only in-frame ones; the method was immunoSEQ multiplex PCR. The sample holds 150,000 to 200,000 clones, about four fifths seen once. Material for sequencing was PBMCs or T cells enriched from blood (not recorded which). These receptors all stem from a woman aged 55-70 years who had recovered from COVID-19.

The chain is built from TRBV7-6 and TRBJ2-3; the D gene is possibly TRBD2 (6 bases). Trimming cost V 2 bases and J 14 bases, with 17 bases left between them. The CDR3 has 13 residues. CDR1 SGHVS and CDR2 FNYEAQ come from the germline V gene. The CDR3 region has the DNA TGTGCCAGCAGCTTACGGGGGAGTCCGGAAATGTATTTT. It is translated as CASSLRGSPEMYF.

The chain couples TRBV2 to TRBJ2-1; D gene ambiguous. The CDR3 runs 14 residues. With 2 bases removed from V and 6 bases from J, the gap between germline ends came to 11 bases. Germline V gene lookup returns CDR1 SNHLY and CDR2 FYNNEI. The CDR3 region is CASSEWQVGNEQFF. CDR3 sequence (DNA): TGTGCCAGCAGTGAATGGCAGGTTGGCAATGAGCAGTTCTTC.

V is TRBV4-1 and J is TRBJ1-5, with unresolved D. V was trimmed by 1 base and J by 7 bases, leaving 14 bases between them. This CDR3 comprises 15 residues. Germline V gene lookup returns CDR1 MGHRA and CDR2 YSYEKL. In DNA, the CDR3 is TGCGCCAGCAGCCAAGGGGAAAGGGAGGGCCAGCCCCAGCATTTT. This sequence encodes CASSQGEREGQPQHF.

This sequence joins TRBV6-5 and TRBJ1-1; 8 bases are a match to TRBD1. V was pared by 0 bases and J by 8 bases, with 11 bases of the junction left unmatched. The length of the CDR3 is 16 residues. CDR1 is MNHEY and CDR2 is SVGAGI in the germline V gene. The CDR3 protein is CASSYSINRGGKEAFF. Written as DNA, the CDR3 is TGTGCCAGCAGTTACTCAATAAACAGGGGGGGTAAAGAAGCTTTCTTT.

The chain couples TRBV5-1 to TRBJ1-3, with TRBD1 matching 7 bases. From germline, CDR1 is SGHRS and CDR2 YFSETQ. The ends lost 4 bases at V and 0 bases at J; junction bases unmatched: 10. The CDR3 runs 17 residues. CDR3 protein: CASSPGTDPISGNTIYF. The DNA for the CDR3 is TGCGCCAGCAGCCCCGGGACAGACCCCATCTCTGGAAACACCATATATTTT.